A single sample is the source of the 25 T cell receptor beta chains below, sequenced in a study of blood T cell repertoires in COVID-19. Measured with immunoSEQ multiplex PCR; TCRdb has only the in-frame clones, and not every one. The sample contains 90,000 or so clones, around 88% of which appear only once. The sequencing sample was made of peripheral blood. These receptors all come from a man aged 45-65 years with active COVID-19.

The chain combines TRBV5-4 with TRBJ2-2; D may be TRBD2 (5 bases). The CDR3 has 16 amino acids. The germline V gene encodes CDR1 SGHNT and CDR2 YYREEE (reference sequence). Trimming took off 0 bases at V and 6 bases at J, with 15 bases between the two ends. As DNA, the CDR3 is TGTGCCAGCAGCTTGGCCGACCGGGGTGGGGCCGGGGAGCTGTTTTTT. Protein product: CASSLADRGGAGELFF.

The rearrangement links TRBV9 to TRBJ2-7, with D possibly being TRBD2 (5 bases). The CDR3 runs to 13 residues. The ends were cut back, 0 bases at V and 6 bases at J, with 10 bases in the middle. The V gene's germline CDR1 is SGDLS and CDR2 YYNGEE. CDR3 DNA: TGTGCCAGCAGCGTAGTCGGGGTGGGCGAGCAGTACTTC. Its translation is CASSVVGVGEQYF.

The CDR3 DNA is TGTGCCAGCAGTGAGGACAGGGAGTACTTC. Its protein is CASSEDREYF. J is TRBJ2-7 and V is TRBV2; 8 bases map to TRBD1. The CDR3 is made up of 10 amino acids. Germline values: CDR1 SNHLY, CDR2 FYNNEI. Trimming removed 3 bases from V and 11 bases from J; junction bases left unmatched: 0.

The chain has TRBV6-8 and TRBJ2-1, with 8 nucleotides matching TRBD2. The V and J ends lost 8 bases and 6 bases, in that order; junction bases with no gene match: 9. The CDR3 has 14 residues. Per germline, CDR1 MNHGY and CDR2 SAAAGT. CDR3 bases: TGTGCCAGCGTCGCGGCGGGAGGCGGCAATGAGCAGTTCTTC. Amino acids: CASVAAGGGNEQFF.

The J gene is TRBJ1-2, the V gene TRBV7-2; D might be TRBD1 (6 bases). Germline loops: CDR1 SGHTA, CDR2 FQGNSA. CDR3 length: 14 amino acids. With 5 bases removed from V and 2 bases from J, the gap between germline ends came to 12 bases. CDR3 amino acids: CASSPRDKNYGYTF. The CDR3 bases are TGTGCCAGCAGCCCCAGGGACAAGAACTATGGCTACACCTTC.

The CDR3 coding sequence is TGTGCCAGCAGCGTACAGGGCTTCGAAGCTTTCTTT. This gives the protein CASSVQGFEAFF. The chain uses TRBV4-2 and TRBJ1-1; D is possibly TRBD1 (6 bases). Germline V gene sequence: CDR1 LGHNA, CDR2 YNFKEQ. The germline V and J ends were trimmed by 5 bases and 8 bases, with 12 bases remaining between them. The CDR3 sequence is 12 residues long.

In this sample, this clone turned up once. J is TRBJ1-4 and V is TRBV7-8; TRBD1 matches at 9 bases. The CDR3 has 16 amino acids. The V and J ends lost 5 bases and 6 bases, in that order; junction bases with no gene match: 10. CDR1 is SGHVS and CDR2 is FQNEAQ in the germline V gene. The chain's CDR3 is CASSVGGQGVYEKLFF. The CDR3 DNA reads TGTGCCAGCAGCGTAGGGGGACAGGGAGTTTATGAAAAACTGTTTTTT. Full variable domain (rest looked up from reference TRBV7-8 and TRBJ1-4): GAGVSQSPRYKVAKRGQDVALRCDPISGHVSLFWYQQALGQGPEFLTYFQNEAQLDKSGLPSDRFFAERPEGSVSTLKIQRTQQEDSAVYLCASSVGGQGVYEKLFFGSGTQLSVL.

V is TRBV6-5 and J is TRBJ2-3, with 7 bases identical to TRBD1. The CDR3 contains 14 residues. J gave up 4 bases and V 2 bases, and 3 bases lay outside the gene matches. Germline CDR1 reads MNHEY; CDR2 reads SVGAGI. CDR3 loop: CASSYNRGSDTQYF. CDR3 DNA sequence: TGTGCCAGCAGTTACAACAGGGGATCAGATACGCAGTATTTT.

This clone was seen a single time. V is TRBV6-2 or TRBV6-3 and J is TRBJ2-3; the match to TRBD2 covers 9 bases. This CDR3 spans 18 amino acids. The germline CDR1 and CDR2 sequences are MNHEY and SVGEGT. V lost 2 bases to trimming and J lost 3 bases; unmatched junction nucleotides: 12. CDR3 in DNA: TGTGCCAGCAGTTACCACCCCGGGCGGGAGGGTGAGACAGATACGCAGTATTTT. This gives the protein CASSYHPGREGETDTQYF.

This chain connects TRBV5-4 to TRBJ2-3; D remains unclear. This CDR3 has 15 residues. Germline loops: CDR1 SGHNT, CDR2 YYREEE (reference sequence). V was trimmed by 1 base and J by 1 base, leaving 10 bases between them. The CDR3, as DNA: TGTGCCAGCAGCTTGCAGGCTACGGGCACAGATACGCAGTATTTT. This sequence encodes CASSLQATGTDTQYF.

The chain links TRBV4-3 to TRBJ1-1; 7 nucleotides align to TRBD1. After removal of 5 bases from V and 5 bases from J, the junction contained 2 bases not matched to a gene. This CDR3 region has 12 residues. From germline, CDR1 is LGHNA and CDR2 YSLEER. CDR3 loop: CASSGRGTEAFF. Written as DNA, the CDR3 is TGCGCCAGCAGCGGCAGGGGGACTGAAGCTTTCTTT.

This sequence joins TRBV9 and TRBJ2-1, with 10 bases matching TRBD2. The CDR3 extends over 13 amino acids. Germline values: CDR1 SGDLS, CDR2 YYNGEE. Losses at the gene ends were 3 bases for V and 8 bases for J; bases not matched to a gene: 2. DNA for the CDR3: TGTGCCAGCAGCGCACTAGCGGGGTATGAGCAGTTCTTC. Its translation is CASSALAGYEQFF.

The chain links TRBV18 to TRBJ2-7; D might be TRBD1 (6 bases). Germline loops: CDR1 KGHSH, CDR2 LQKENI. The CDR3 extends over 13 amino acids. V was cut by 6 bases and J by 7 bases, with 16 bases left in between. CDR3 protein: CASSPGTSEEQYF. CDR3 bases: TGTGCCAGCTCGCCAGGGACATCTGAGGAGCAGTACTTC.

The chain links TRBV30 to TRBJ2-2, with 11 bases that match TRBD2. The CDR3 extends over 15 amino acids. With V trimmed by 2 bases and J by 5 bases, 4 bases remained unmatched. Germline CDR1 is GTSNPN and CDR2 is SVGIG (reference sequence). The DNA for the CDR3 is TGTGCCTGGAGTCGACGACTAGCGGGAACCGGGGAGCTGTTTTTT. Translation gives CAWSRRLAGTGELFF.

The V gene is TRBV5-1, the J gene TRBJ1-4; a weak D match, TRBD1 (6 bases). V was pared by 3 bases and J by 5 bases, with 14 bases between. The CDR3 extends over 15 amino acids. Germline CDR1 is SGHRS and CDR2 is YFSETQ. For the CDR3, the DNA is TGCGCCAGCAGCTGGGGAGGGGGAGACAATGAAAAACTGTTTTTT. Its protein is CASSWGGGDNEKLFF.

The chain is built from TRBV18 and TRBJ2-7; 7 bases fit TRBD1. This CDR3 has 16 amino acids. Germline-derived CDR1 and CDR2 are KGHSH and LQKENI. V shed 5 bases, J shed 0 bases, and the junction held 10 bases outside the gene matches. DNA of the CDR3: TGTGCCAGCTCAACCAGACAAGGACAGGCCTCCTACGAGCAGTACTTC. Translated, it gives CASSTRQGQASYEQYF.

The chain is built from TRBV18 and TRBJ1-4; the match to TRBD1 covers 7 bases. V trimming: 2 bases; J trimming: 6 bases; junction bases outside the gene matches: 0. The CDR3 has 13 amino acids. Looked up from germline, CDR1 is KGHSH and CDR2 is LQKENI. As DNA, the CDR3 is TGTGCCAGCTCACCAGGGACAGATGAAAAACTGTTTTTT. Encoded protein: CASSPGTDEKLFF.

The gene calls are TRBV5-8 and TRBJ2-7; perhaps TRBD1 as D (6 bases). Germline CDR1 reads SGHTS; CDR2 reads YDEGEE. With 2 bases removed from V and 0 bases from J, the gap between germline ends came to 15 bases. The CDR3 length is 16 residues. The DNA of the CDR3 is TGTGCCAGCAGCTTATGGGGCCAGACAGGCTCCTACGAGCAGTACTTC. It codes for CASSLWGQTGSYEQYF.

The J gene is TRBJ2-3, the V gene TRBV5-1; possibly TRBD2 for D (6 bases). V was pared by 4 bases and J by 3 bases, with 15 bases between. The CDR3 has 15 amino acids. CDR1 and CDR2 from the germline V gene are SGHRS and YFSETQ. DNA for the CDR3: TGCGCCAGCAGCGCAGGGACTTCCTGGACAGATACGCAGTATTTT. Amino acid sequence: CASSAGTSWTDTQYF.

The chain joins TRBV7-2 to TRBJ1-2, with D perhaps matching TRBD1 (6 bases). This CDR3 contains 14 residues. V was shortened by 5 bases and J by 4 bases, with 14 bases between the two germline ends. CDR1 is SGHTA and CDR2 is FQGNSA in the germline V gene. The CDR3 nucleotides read TGTGCCAGCAGCACCCCGGGGGGCTTCTATGGCTACACCTTC. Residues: CASSTPGGFYGYTF.

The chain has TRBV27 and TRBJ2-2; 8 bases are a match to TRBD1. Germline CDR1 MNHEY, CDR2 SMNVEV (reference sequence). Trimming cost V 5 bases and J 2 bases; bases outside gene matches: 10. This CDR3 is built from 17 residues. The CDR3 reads CASSGDRRRSNTGELFF. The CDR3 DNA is TGTGCCAGCAGTGGGGACAGGAGAAGGTCCAACACCGGGGAGCTGTTTTTT.

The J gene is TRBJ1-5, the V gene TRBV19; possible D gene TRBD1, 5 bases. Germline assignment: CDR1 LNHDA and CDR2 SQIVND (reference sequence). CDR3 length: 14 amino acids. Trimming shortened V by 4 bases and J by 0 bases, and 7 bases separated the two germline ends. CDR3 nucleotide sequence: TGTGCCAGTAGTACGGACAATAGCAATCAGCCCCAGCATTTT. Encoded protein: CASSTDNSNQPQHF.

The CDR3 DNA sequence: TGTGCCTGGAGTCAACAGGGGTTAAGGGATGAAAAACTGTTTTTT. Translated: CAWSQQGLRDEKLFF. The chain uses TRBV30 and TRBJ1-4; TRBD1 matches at 7 bases. V lost 2 bases, J lost 6 bases, and 9 bases stayed unmatched. Germline V gene data show CDR1 as GTSNPN and CDR2 as SVGIG (reference sequence). The CDR3 covers 15 residues.

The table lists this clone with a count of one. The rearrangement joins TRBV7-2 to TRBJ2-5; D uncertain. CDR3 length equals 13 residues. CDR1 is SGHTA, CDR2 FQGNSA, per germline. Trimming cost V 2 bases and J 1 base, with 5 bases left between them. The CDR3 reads CASSLNSQETQYF. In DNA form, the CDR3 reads TGTGCCAGCAGCTTAAACAGCCAAGAGACCCAGTACTTC.

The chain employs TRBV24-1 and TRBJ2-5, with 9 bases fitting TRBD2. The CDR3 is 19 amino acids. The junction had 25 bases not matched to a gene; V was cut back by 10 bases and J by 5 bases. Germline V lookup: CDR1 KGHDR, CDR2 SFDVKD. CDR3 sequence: CATGAGAQLDSGSRETQYF. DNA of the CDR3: TGTGCCACAGGTGCGGGCGCCCAGTTAGATAGCGGGAGTCGGGAGACCCAGTACTTC.